This is a list of T cell receptor beta chains from one sample in a study of cytomegalovirus exposure and HLA in healthy donors. The assay was immunoSEQ multiplex PCR, and TCRdb's table has in-frame clones only and misses some. Among roughly 100,000 clones listed, approximately 81% were seen once. Sequenced sample: PBMCs. These receptors were collected from a man younger than 30 in good health and CMV-seropositive. CDR3s include the opening cysteine and the closing phenylalanine or tryptophan. Fields, in order: CDR3 DNA, CDR3 protein, D gene, clone size, V gene, J gene. A D gene is named only where the DNA matches it firmly. Clone sizes are given selectively: once, few, many, or a class where the clone is expanded.

TGTGCCAGCAGCTTAGCGGGGGCGGGAGGGCCAGGAGATACGCAGTATTTT,CASSLAGAGGPGDTQYF,TRBD2,.,TRBV7-8,TRBJ2-3
TGTGCCATCAGTGAGTCGAGAAGCAAGTTCTTC,CAISESRSKFF,.,.,TRBV10-3,TRBJ2-1
TGTGCTAGTGGTCCAGAGACAGGGGTGAGCTATGGCTACACCTTC,CASGPETGVSYGYTF,TRBD1,.,TRBV12-5,TRBJ1-2
TGCAGCGTTGAAGGTGGCACGGCTACCGGACTAGCGGGAGGCCACACCTTTGGCAATGAGCAGTTCTTC,CSVEGGTATGLAGGHTFGNEQFF,TRBD2,.,TRBV29-1,TRBJ2-1
TGTGCCAGCAGCTTAAGTGTAACAGGGATTGGAGAGACCCAGTACTTC,CASSLSVTGIGETQYF,.,.,TRBV11-3,TRBJ2-5
TGTGCCAGCAGTTTAACGGCGGGAGGCACAGATACGCAGTATTTT,CASSLTAGGTDTQYF,TRBD2,.,TRBV27,TRBJ2-3
TGTGCCAGCAGTACCCAGGGACTAGCGGTCTACAATGAGCAGTTCTTC,CASSTQGLAVYNEQFF,TRBD2,.,TRBV28,TRBJ2-1
TGCGCCAGCAGCTTGGACAGGGGCTACGGTGAAGCTTTCTTT,CASSLDRGYGEAFF,TRBD1,.,TRBV5-1,TRBJ1-1
TGTGCCAGCAGCTTAGCGAGGGAGGGGACTAGCACCAATGAGCAGTTCTTC,CASSLAREGTSTNEQFF,TRBD2,.,TRBV7-6,TRBJ2-1
TGTGCCAGCAGTTCCGGACTTTCTAACTATGGCTACACCTTC,CASSSGLSNYGYTF,.,.,TRBV6-5,TRBJ1-2
TGTGCCAGCGGTTATGGACAGCCAGGCACTGGAAACACCATATATTTT,CASGYGQPGTGNTIYF,.,.,TRBV28,TRBJ1-3
TGTGCCAGCAGTTTAAACGCGGGTGGGAACACCGGGGAGCTGTTTTTT,CASSLNAGGNTGELFF,.,.,TRBV11-2,TRBJ2-2
TGTGCCAGCAGCCAAGGGGGAAGCGGGAGTTGGGACGAGCAGTACTTC,CASSQGGSGSWDEQYF,TRBD2,.,TRBV4-2,TRBJ2-7
TGTGCCAGCAGCTCCACAGCAACTAATGAAAAACTGTTTTTT,CASSSTATNEKLFF,.,.,TRBV6-5,TRBJ1-4
TGTGCCAGCATCACGGGACAGGAAGCCGTCTATGGCTACACCTTC,CASITGQEAVYGYTF,TRBD1,.,TRBV27,TRBJ1-2
TGTGCCACCCTGGACAGGGTCCGGGGCGGGGAGCTGTTTTTT,CATLDRVRGGELFF,TRBD1,.,TRBV2,TRBJ2-2
TGTGCCAGCAGTTACCTACACGACAGCCCTACGCAGTATTTT,CASSYLHDSPTQYF,.,.,TRBV6-6,TRBJ2-3
TGTGCCAGCAGCTTAGATCCACCACTGACGGCCCTGGGGGGGCAGTACTTC,CASSLDPPLTALGGQYF,.,.,TRBV11-2,TRBJ2-7
TGTGCCAGTAGTCGACAGGGGGCAGATACGCAGTATTTT,CASSRQGADTQYF,TRBD1,.,TRBV19,TRBJ2-3
TGTGCCAGCAGCTTTCGAGGGTACAATCAGCCCCAGCATTTT,CASSFRGYNQPQHF,.,.,TRBV5-6,TRBJ1-5
TGCGCCAGCAGCACGGACAGGTATAATGAAAAACTGTTTTTT,CASSTDRYNEKLFF,TRBD1,.,TRBV5-1,TRBJ1-4
TGTGCCAGCAGCGCCCGGGACAATGAGCAGTTCTTC,CASSARDNEQFF,.,.,TRBV9,TRBJ2-1
TGTGCCAGCAGCGCCGACAGAAATCAGCCCCAGCATTTT,CASSADRNQPQHF,.,.,TRBV5-6,TRBJ1-5
TGTGCCAGCAGTGAAATGGGGGCAGACACCGGGGAGCTGTTTTTT,CASSEMGADTGELFF,.,.,TRBV2,TRBJ2-2
TGTGCCAGCAGCCTTTTCCAGGGGGCAGGCGGGGAGCTGTTTTTT,CASSLFQGAGGELFF,TRBD1,.,TRBV28,TRBJ2-2
TGTGCAAGTCGCTCTATCCCTAACACGGAACAGAGCTACGAGCAGTACTTC,CASRSIPNTEQSYEQYF,.,once,TRBV12-2,TRBJ2-7
TGTGCCAGCAGCTTATGGGGCAGTGTGGAGACCCAGTACTTC,CASSLWGSVETQYF,.,.,TRBV6-5,TRBJ2-5
TGCGCCAGCAGCTTGAGGGAGGGGCGTACTACCGGGGAGCTGTTTTTT,CASSLREGRTTGELFF,TRBD2,.,TRBV5-1,TRBJ2-2
TGCGCCAGCAGCTCGAGGACTGGACCGAGCTCCTACAATGAGCAGTTCTTC,CASSSRTGPSSYNEQFF,.,.,TRBV5-1,TRBJ2-1
TGTGCCAGCAGCTTACAGTATCCGCCCCAGCATTTT,CASSLQYPPQHF,.,few,TRBV7-2,TRBJ1-5
TGCGCCAGCACCCGGGACAGAGCCTACGAGCAGTACTTC,CASTRDRAYEQYF,TRBD1,.,TRBV5-1,TRBJ2-7
TGCGCCAGCAGCCAATCGACAGGGTCCAATCAGCCCCAGCATTTT,CASSQSTGSNQPQHF,TRBD1,.,TRBV5-1,TRBJ1-5
TGTGCCAGCAGTCCCCAGGGGGACACAGATACGCAGTATTTT,CASSPQGDTDTQYF,TRBD1,.,TRBV6-5,TRBJ2-3
TGCGCCAGCAGACTAGCGGGCCTTAGCACAGATACGCAGTATTTT,CASRLAGLSTDTQYF,TRBD2,.,TRBV10-2,TRBJ2-3
TGTGCCAGCAGAGATACCACTAGCGGGACCACAGATACGCAGTATTTT,CASRDTTSGTTDTQYF,TRBD2,.,TRBV28,TRBJ2-3
TGTGCCAGCAGTTTAACAGGAGAGGAAAATGAGCAGTTCTTC,CASSLTGEENEQFF,.,.,TRBV28,TRBJ2-1
TGTGCCAGCAGTTTTGAGGGCAATGGCTACACCTTC,CASSFEGNGYTF,.,few,TRBV6-5,TRBJ1-2
TGTGCCAGCAGCTTAGGCGCCCCACAGGGTGGCAATCAGCCCCAGCATTTT,CASSLGAPQGGNQPQHF,.,.,TRBV13,TRBJ1-5
TGTGCCAGCTCACCAAATAGCGGGAGGGCCGATCACGAGCAGTACTTC,CASSPNSGRADHEQYF,TRBD2,.,TRBV18,TRBJ2-7
TGTGCCAGCAGTCTGGGGGGGCTCAATGAAAAACTGTTTTTT,CASSLGGLNEKLFF,.,.,TRBV28,TRBJ1-4